The 7 T cell receptor beta chains listed next were all sequenced from one sample in a study of T-cell reconstitution after alpha-beta-depleted transplantation in children. Unique molecular identifiers were incorporated during preparation of the TCRbeta library. MiXCR, run by TCRdb on the PCR reads, gives a single entry per CDR3 protein. This sample has hundreds of thousands of distinct CDR3 sequences, with 24% found just once. Sequences were derived from PBMCs, mostly from graft donor cells, sampled 360 days after TCRalphabeta/CD19-depleted stem cell transplant. The origin of the receptors is a female patient younger than 10 who had a stem cell transplant for congenital amegakaryocytic thrombocytopenia, so the T cells may come from the graft donor.

The table lists this clonotype with a few counts. This chain joins TRBV4-2 and TRBJ2-2; 8 bases align to TRBD2. CDR3 length equals 15 residues. V shed 4 bases and J 3 bases; nucleotides not matched to a gene: 4. The V gene's germline CDR1 is LGHNA and CDR2 YNFKEQ. The CDR3 DNA sequence: TGTGCCAGCAGCCCGGGGGGGCGTCACACCGGGGAGCTGTTTTTT. Its protein is CASSPGGRHTGELFF.

This clonotype came up many times. This sequence joins TRBV20-1 and TRBJ2-7; D gene unclear. The CDR3 extends over 14 amino acids. V was cut by 3 bases and J by 1 base, with 13 bases left in between. Germline assignment: CDR1 DFQATT and CDR2 SNEGSKA (reference sequence). The CDR3: CSASPLKSSYEQYF. The CDR3 DNA is TGCAGTGCTAGCCCCCTCAAATCGTCCTACGAGCAGTACTTC.

This clonotype was recorded a few times. Here the CDR3 DNA reads TGTGCCAGCAGTCCCCGTCGGTCTGGGTTTGAGCAGTTCTTC. Amino acid sequence: CASSPRRSGFEQFF. The V call is TRBV6-1, the J call TRBJ2-1, with D unclear. Germline-derived CDR1 and CDR2 are MNHNS and SASEGT. Trimming removed 5 bases at V and 9 bases at J, with 17 bases between. The CDR3 totals 14 residues.

This clonotype was observed a few times. V is TRBV6-5 and J is TRBJ2-1, with 10 bases fitting TRBD2. After removal of 6 bases from V and 8 bases from J, the junction contained 4 bases not matched to a gene. Germline V gene data show CDR1 as MNHEY and CDR2 as SVGAGI. The CDR3 extends over 13 amino acids. In nucleotides, the CDR3 is TGTGCCAGCAGGGGACTAGCGACGGATGAGCAGTTCTTC. Protein: CASRGLATDEQFF.

This clonotype was seen more than once but under ten times. The gene calls are TRBV6-5 and TRBJ1-1; 9 nucleotides line up with TRBD1. Trimming removed 2 bases from V and 9 bases from J; junction bases left unmatched: 4. The germline gives CDR1 MNHEY, CDR2 SVGAGI. CDR3 length equals 13 residues. This CDR3 is CASSYGGTGKAFF. The CDR3 nucleotides are TGTGCCAGCAGTTACGGTGGGACAGGGAAAGCTTTCTTT.

This clonotype was picked up a small number of times. The chain employs TRBV10-3 and TRBJ1-1, with D maybe TRBD1 (5 bases). From germline, CDR1 is ENHRY and CDR2 SYGVKD. Trimming shortened V by 8 bases and J by 2 bases, and 12 bases separated the two germline ends. This CDR3 contains 13 residues. The CDR3 nucleotides are TGTGCCATCGTCCGGGACCAAAACACTGAAGCTTTCTTT. Protein product: CAIVRDQNTEAFF.

This chain connects TRBV7-9 to TRBJ1-1, with D perhaps matching TRBD1 (5 bases). This CDR3 region has 14 residues. CDR1 is SEHNR, CDR2 FQNEAQ, per germline (reference sequence). Trimming shortened V by 1 base and J by 4 bases, and 10 bases separated the two germline ends. The chain's CDR3 is CASSLVWGSTEAFF. CDR3 bases: TGTGCCAGCAGCTTAGTATGGGGGAGCACTGAAGCTTTCTTT.